This T cell receptor beta chain was obtained from a study of immune evolution from preneoplasia to lung adenocarcinoma. Study-level results: Normal lung had the highest top T cell clone frequencies. Later-stage lesions seemingly showed higher T cell density and diversity than normal lung.

Turning to this clone: Its antigen is as yet unknown.

Sequencing was performed with immunoSEQ multiplex PCR; in TCRdb, only in-frame clones are kept and a portion is missing. The data show over 6,500 clones, over 75% seen once. Resections took place in Japan or China from about 2014 to 2018. This CDR3 spans 15 amino acids. Germline CDR1 is GTSNPN and CDR2 is SVGIG (reference sequence). V was pared by 5 bases and J by 1 base, with 17 bases between. The receptor's source is a person aged 70 to 80 with lung adenocarcinoma. Sequences were obtained from FFPE adjacent normal lung tissue. The chain is built from TRBV30 and TRBJ1-1; D may be TRBD1 (5 bases). The DNA for the CDR3 is TGTGCCTGGTATCCTACAGGACGTAAGAACACTGAAGCTTTCTTT. Its translation is CAWYPTGRKNTEAFF.